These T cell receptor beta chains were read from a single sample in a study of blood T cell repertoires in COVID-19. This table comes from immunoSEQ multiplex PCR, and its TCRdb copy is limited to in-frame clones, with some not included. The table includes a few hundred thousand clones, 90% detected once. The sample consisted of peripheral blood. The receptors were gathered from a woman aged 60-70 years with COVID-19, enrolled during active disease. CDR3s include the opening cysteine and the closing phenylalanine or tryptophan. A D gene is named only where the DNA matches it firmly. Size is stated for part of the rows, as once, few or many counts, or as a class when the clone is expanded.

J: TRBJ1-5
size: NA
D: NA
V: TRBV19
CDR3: CASSFLDQPQHF
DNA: TGTGCCAGTAGTTTCTTAGATCAGCCCCAGCATTTT

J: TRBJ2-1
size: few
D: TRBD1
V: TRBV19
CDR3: CASRNRFGGTEYNEQFF
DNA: TGTGCCAGTAGAAATCGTTTCGGTGGGACAGAATACAATGAGCAGTTCTTC

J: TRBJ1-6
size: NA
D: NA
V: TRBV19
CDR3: CASSIGLAVDSPLHF
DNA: TGTGCCAGTAGTATTGGGCTTGCTGTCGATTCACCCCTCCACTTT

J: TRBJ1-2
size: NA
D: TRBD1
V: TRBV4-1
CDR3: CASSQFPGQGNYDYGYTF
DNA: TGCGCCAGCAGCCAATTCCCGGGACAGGGGAACTACGACTATGGCTACACCTTC

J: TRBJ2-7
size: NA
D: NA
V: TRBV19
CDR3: CASSIDRAYEQYF
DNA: TGTGCCAGTAGTATAGACAGGGCCTACGAGCAGTACTTC

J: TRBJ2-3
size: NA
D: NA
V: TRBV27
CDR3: CASRPAGTDTQYF
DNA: TGTGCCAGCCGACCTGCGGGCACAGATACGCAGTATTTT

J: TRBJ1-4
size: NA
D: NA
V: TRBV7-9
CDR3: CASSLGRRTTNEKLFF
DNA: TGTGCCAGCAGCTTAGGGCGGCGGACAACTAATGAAAAACTGTTTTTT

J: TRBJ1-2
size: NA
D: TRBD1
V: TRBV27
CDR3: CASSLAGGYGYTF
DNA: TGTGCCAGCAGTTTAGCAGGGGGCTATGGCTACACCTTC

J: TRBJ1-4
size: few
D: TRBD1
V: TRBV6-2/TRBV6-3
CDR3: CASSSRQGVRGSEKLFF
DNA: TGTGCCAGCAGCTCCCGACAGGGGGTACGGGGCAGTGAAAAACTGTTTTTT

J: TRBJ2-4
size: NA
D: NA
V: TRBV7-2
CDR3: CASSRGYGIQYF
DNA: TGTGCCAGCAGCCGAGGGTATGGCATTCAGTACTTC

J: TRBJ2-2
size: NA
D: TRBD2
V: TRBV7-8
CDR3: CASSEPGGAFTGELFF
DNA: TGTGCCAGCAGCGAGCCCGGGGGGGCCTTTACCGGGGAGCTGTTTTTT

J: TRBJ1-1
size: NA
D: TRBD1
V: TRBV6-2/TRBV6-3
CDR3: CASSWDRRFPRNTEAFF
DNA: TGTGCCAGCAGTTGGGACAGGAGGTTCCCGAGGAACACTGAAGCTTTCTTT

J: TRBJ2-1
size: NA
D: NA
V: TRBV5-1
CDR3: CASSFNRVGGNEQFF
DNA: TGCGCCAGCAGCTTCAACAGGGTAGGAGGCAATGAGCAGTTCTTC

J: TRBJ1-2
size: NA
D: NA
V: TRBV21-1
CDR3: CASATVGVSDGYTF
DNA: TGTGCCAGCGCTACAGTGGGAGTCTCGGATGGCTACACCTTC

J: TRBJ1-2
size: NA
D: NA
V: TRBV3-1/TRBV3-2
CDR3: CASSPFGQSTGYTF
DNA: TGTGCCAGCAGCCCCTTCGGACAATCGACTGGCTACACCTTC

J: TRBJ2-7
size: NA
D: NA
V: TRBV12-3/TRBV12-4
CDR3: CASSLAENYEQYF
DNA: TGTGCCAGCAGTTTAGCTGAGAACTACGAGCAGTACTTC

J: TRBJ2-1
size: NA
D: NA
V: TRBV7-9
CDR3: CASSSIIIRGAYNEQFF
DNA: TGTGCCAGCAGCTCCATCATCATCAGAGGTGCCTACAATGAGCAGTTCTTC

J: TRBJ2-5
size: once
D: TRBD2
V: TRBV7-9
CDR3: CASSKGASGGLIQETQYF
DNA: TGTGCCAGCAGCAAGGGGGCTAGCGGGGGGCTCATTCAAGAGACCCAGTACTTC

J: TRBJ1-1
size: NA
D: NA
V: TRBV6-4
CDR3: CASSVVLNTEAFF
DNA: TGTGCCAGCAGTGTAGTCTTGAACACTGAAGCTTTCTTT

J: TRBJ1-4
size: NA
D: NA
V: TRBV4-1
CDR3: CASSQDPLGRGNEKLFF
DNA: TGCGCCAGCAGCCAAGACCCCTTGGGCAGGGGAAATGAAAAACTGTTTTTT

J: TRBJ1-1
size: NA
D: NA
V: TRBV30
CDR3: CAWRRDTGVTEAFF
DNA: TGTGCCTGGAGACGGGACACCGGAGTCACTGAAGCTTTCTTT

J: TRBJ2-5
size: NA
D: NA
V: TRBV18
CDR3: CASSYGSQETQYF
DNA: TGTGCCAGCTCTTACGGGTCCCAAGAGACCCAGTACTTC

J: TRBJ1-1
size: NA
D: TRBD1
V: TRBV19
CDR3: CASSSGDRGYVTEAFF
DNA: TGTGCCAGTAGTAGCGGGGACAGGGGATACGTCACTGAAGCTTTCTTT

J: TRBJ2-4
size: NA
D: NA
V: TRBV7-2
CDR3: CASSERYAPGIQYF
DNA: TGTGCCAGCAGCGAACGGTATGCCCCGGGCATTCAGTACTTC

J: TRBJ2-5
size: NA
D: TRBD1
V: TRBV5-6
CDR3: CASSPGQGLRETQYF
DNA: TGTGCCAGCAGCCCGGGACAGGGGCTAAGGGAGACCCAGTACTTC

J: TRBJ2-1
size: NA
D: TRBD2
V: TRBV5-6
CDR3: CASTLGSGGAYEQFF
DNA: TGTGCCAGCACCCTCGGGAGCGGGGGGGCTTATGAGCAGTTCTTC

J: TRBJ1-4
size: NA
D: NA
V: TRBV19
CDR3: CASSIRSGVGEKLFF
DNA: TGTGCCAGTAGTATAAGGAGCGGGGTTGGTGAAAAACTGTTTTTT

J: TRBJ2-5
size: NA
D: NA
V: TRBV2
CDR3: CASSEDRAQETQYF
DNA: TGTGCCAGCAGTGAAGACAGGGCCCAAGAGACCCAGTACTTC